The 32 T cell receptor beta chains below were found in one sample sequenced in a study of T cells after yellow fever vaccination. TCRdb re-analysed the 5' RACE reads in MiXCR, keeping a single row per CDR3 protein. The data show roughly 120,000 distinct CDR3 sequences, about 7.8% seen once. The source was CD4+ T cells sorted from PBMCs, collected roughly 45 days after the first yellow fever vaccination. These receptors all come from a young man who received the YFV17D yellow fever vaccine.

There are many counts of this clonotype. This rearrangement joins TRBV12-3 or TRBV12-4 to TRBJ1-1, with D possibly being TRBD1 (6 bases). This CDR3 comprises 16 residues. Trimming shortened V by 3 bases and J by 5 bases, and 19 bases separated the two germline ends. As DNA, the CDR3 is TGTGCCAGCAGTTTTTGGGGGGGCGCAGGTTGGACTGAAGCTTTCTTT. Amino acid sequence: CASSFWGGAGWTEAFF.

This clonotype occurred many times. The chain links TRBV10-3 to TRBJ1-1, with D perhaps TRBD1 (6 bases). The germline CDR1 and CDR2 sequences are ENHRY and SYGVKD. V dropped 10 bases and J dropped 5 bases, with 14 bases sitting between them. The length of the CDR3 is 12 residues. The CDR3 region is CATEQGGTEAFF. In DNA, the CDR3 is TGTGCCACCGAACAGGGAGGAACTGAAGCTTTCTTT.

This chain uses TRBV10-3 with TRBJ2-6; D is ambiguous. Trimming removed 6 bases from V and 2 bases from J, with 8 bases in between. The germline CDR1 and CDR2 sequences are ENHRY and SYGVKD. The CDR3 has 14 residues. The CDR3 DNA sequence: TGTGCCATCAGCGTAACCACTGGGGCCAACGTCCTGACTTTC. It specifies CAISVTTGANVLTF.

In its sample, this clonotype was seen many times. The V call is TRBV9, the J call TRBJ2-3, with D possibly being TRBD2 (5 bases). The CDR3 is made up of 14 amino acids. The ends were cut back, 4 bases at V and 0 bases at J, with 9 bases in the middle. Per germline, CDR1 SGDLS and CDR2 YYNGEE. The CDR3 protein is CASSPRTSTDTQYF. The CDR3 coding sequence is TGTGCCAGCAGCCCCCGGACTAGCACAGATACGCAGTATTTT.

This clonotype was recorded many times. The chain carries TRBV7-9 and TRBJ2-7, with unresolved D. This CDR3 region has 12 residues. Germline V gene data show CDR1 as SEHNR and CDR2 as FQNEAQ (reference sequence). V was pared by 8 bases and J by 1 base, with 9 bases between. The CDR3 DNA is TGTGCCAGCTCGATAGGGTCCTACGAGCAGTACTTC. It codes for CASSIGSYEQYF.

There are many counts of this clonotype. The chain recombines TRBV4-2 with TRBJ2-1; D uncertain. CDR1 and CDR2 from the germline V gene are LGHNA and YNFKEQ. V gave up 8 bases and J gave up 8 bases, with 10 bases separating them. This CDR3 spans 11 amino acids. The CDR3 DNA reads TGTGCCAGCCGGTACAGCCATGAGCAGTTCTTC. It yields the protein CASRYSHEQFF.

This clonotype was found a few times. The chain is built from TRBV6-5 and TRBJ2-7, with D perhaps TRBD2 (6 bases). Germline CDR1 MNHEY, CDR2 SVGAGI. Trimming left V 5 bases short and J 6 bases short, with 8 bases between. The CDR3 totals 11 residues. DNA of the CDR3: TGTGCCAGCAGTCACGGGGGCGAGCAGTACTTC. It codes for CASSHGGEQYF.

This clonotype was seen at least ten times. The chain is built from TRBV5-1 and TRBJ1-1; perhaps TRBD1 as D (5 bases). Trimming shortened V by 0 bases and J by 4 bases, and 10 bases separated the two germline ends. From germline, CDR1 is SGHRS and CDR2 YFSETQ. The CDR3 has 14 amino acids. The CDR3 sequence is CASSLELQGTEAFF. In DNA, the CDR3 is TGCGCCAGCAGCTTGGAACTGCAGGGCACTGAAGCTTTCTTT.

In its sample, this clonotype was seen many times. The CDR3 region is CASSSSGGAYNEQFF. In DNA, the CDR3 is TGTGCCAGCAGCTCTAGCGGGGGGGCCTACAATGAGCAGTTCTTC. The V call is TRBV7-2, the J call TRBJ2-1; 12 bases agree with TRBD2. V shed 4 bases and J 2 bases; nucleotides not matched to a gene: 0. There are 15 residues in the CDR3. Germline V gene lookup returns CDR1 SGHTA and CDR2 FQGNSA.

This rearrangement joins TRBV10-2 to TRBJ1-5; 7 bases agree with TRBD1. This CDR3 has 18 amino acids. Trimming at V came to 1 base and at J to 6 bases, leaving 15 bases not matched to a gene. The germline V gene has CDR1 WSHSY and CDR2 SAAADI. The CDR3 here is CASSEFVGGRGYSQPQHF. In DNA form, the CDR3 reads TGCGCCAGCAGTGAGTTCGTGGGTGGCAGGGGGTATAGTCAGCCCCAGCATTTT.

There are many counts of this clonotype. The chain carries TRBV12-3 or TRBV12-4 and TRBJ2-1; no definite D call. The CDR3 has 15 residues. Deletions cut 4 bases from V and 8 bases from J, with 18 bases between. CDR3 region: CASSSNLWVGDEQFF. The CDR3 DNA follows: TGTGCCAGCAGTTCAAATCTTTGGGTTGGCGATGAGCAGTTCTTC.

Turning to this clonotype: Being one base from a much bigger clone, this may be a read error. This rearrangement joins TRBV7-9 to TRBJ2-3; 7 bases agree with TRBD1. Germline V CDR1 and CDR2: SEHNR, FQNEAQ (reference sequence). Trimming at V came to 9 bases and at J to 2 bases, leaving 2 bases not matched to a gene. This CDR3 has 12 residues. CDR3 amino acids: CAREGATDTQYF. The DNA of the CDR3 is TGTGCCAGAGAGGGGGCCACAGATACGCAGTATTTT.

This clonotype was found a few times. The CDR3 region is CASSLVAGGPEFF. CDR3 sequence (DNA): TGCGCCAGCAGCTTGGTAGCGGGGGGGCCAGAGTTCTTC. The chain carries TRBV5-1 and TRBJ2-1; 11 positions agree with TRBD2. The germline V gene encodes CDR1 SGHRS and CDR2 YFSETQ. The V gene end was trimmed by 0 bases and the J gene end by 14 bases; junction bases not matched to a gene: 4. This CDR3 comprises 13 residues.

This clonotype was seen at least ten times. The rearrangement joins TRBV10-2 to TRBJ2-3, with 14 bases identical to TRBD2. J was trimmed by 0 bases and V by 6 bases; bases with no gene match: 11. The CDR3 has 19 amino acids. Germline V lookup: CDR1 WSHSY, CDR2 SAAADI. The CDR3 reads CASSPRLAGGSKSTDTQYF. CDR3 DNA sequence: TGCGCCAGCAGCCCACGACTAGCGGGGGGGTCAAAAAGCACAGATACGCAGTATTTT.

This clonotype showed up just a few times. CDR3: CASSLDRRSGNTIYF. The CDR3 nucleotides read TGTGCCAGCAGCCTCGACAGACGATCTGGAAACACCATATATTTT. The gene calls are TRBV7-3 and TRBJ1-3; tentative D call: TRBD1 (5 bases). The ends were cut back, 5 bases at V and 1 base at J, with 12 bases in the middle. This CDR3 has 15 amino acids. The germline V gene encodes CDR1 SGHTA and CDR2 FQGTGA.

This clonotype was seen many times. This chain connects TRBV10-3 to TRBJ1-5; 10 nucleotides match TRBD1. V shed 4 bases, J shed 4 bases, and the junction held 7 bases outside the gene matches. This CDR3 has 16 residues. Germline V gene sequence: CDR1 ENHRY, CDR2 SYGVKD. CDR3 sequence (DNA): TGTGCCATCAGTGGGGAGGGACAGGGGTGGAATCAGCCCCAGCATTTT. This sequence encodes CAISGEGQGWNQPQHF.

The V call is TRBV12-3 or TRBV12-4, the J call TRBJ2-1; 12 bases map to TRBD2. Trimming took 6 bases from V and 0 from J; bases not matched to a gene: 15. The CDR3 consists of 20 residues. The CDR3 DNA sequence: TGTGCCAGCAGCCATAGGGCCCGACTAGCGGGGGCTCGCTCCTACAATGAGCAGTTCTTC. This codes for CASSHRARLAGARSYNEQFF.

The chain is built from TRBV12-3 or TRBV12-4 and TRBJ1-4; tentatively, D is TRBD1 (5 bases). CDR3 length: 15 amino acids. The V and J ends lost 3 bases and 8 bases respectively, with 16 bases between them. The CDR3 sequence is CASSFGLSRGEKLFF. CDR3 DNA sequence: TGTGCCAGCAGTTTTGGTCTTAGTCGGGGGGAAAAACTGTTTTTT.

This clonotype was observed many times. The gene calls are TRBV2 and TRBJ2-3; weak D call: TRBD1 (5 bases). Per the germline V gene, CDR1 is SNHLY and CDR2 is FYNNEI. V lost 4 bases and J lost 4, with 12 bases in between. The CDR3 spans 14 residues. CDR3 coding DNA: TGTGCCAGCAGTGTTATGGGGCCGGCAGATACGCAGTATTTT. Protein product: CASSVMGPADTQYF.

This rearrangement joins TRBV2 to TRBJ1-5, with D unclear. The CDR3 is made up of 12 amino acids. Per germline, CDR1 SNHLY and CDR2 FYNNEI. The ends were cut back, 3 bases at V and 7 bases at J, with 7 bases in the middle. The CDR3 DNA reads as TGTGCCAGCAGTGAGTGGACCCAGCCCCAGCATTTT. Its protein product is CASSEWTQPQHF.

The sample holds many counts of this clonotype. V gene TRBV7-9 combines with J gene TRBJ1-4; D is uncertain. Trimming took off 4 bases at V and 5 bases at J, with 14 bases between the two ends. The CDR3 has 15 residues. Per the germline V gene, CDR1 is SEHNR and CDR2 is FQNEAQ (reference sequence). For the CDR3, the DNA is TGTGCCAGCAGCTCGACCTGGGGAGGGAATGAAAAACTGTTTTTT. It translates to CASSSTWGGNEKLFF.

This clonotype was detected ten times or more. The gene calls are TRBV12-3 or TRBV12-4 and TRBJ1-1, with D possibly matching TRBD1 (6 bases). The CDR3 consists of 13 residues. The germline V and J ends were trimmed by 5 bases and 3 bases, with 10 bases remaining between them. The CDR3 sequence: CASSLTGYTEAFF. CDR3 bases: TGTGCCAGCAGTCTTACAGGGTACACTGAAGCTTTCTTT.

This clonotype was counted a few times. The rearrangement uses TRBV5-1 and TRBJ1-1; no definite D call. CDR1 and CDR2 (germline): SGHRS, YFSETQ. Trimming took 4 bases from V and 1 from J, leaving 8 bases between them. This CDR3 is 13 amino acids long. CDR3 coding DNA: TGCGCCAGCAGCCAGAATACGAACACTGAAGCTTTCTTT. Protein product: CASSQNTNTEAFF. Full variable domain (outside the CDR3, taken from reference TRBV5-1 and TRBJ1-1): KAGVTQTPRYLIKTRGQQVTLSCSPISGHRSVSWYQQTPGQGLQFLFEYFSETQRNKGNFPGRFSGRQFSNSRSEMNVSTLELGDSALYLCASSQNTNTEAFFGQGTRLTVV.

This clonotype was observed many times. V gene TRBV4-1 combines with J gene TRBJ1-4; D remains unclear. The CDR3 has 17 amino acids. V was pared by 0 bases and J by 6 bases, with 17 bases between. Germline V CDR1 and CDR2: MGHRA, YSYEKL. As DNA, the CDR3 is TGCGCCAGCAGCCAAGAGGTGCTTTTCGGTCTGGATGAAAAACTGTTTTTT. Protein: CASSQEVLFGLDEKLFF.

This clonotype was seen repeatedly, ten times or more. The V call is TRBV7-3, the J call TRBJ2-3, with 9 bases aligning to TRBD2. This CDR3 comprises 16 residues. After removal of 1 base from V and 3 bases from J, the junction contained 5 bases not matched to a gene. Germline V CDR1 and CDR2: SGHTA, FQGTGA. In DNA, the CDR3 is TGTGCCAGCAGCTTAAGTCGCGGGGGGGTGACAGATACGCAGTATTTT. It is translated as CASSLSRGGVTDTQYF.

There are many counts of this clonotype. The chain employs TRBV6-5 and TRBJ1-2; no clear D gene. The CDR3 extends over 14 amino acids. Germline V gene lookup returns CDR1 MNHEY and CDR2 SVGAGI. V was shortened by 8 bases and J by 3 bases, with 16 bases between the two germline ends. The CDR3 region has the DNA TGTGCCAGCCGGTGGCCCGGCACTGACTATGGCTACACCTTC. Residues: CASRWPGTDYGYTF.

At least ten counts were recorded for this clonotype. This chain connects TRBV5-1 to TRBJ2-5, with TRBD1 matching 8 bases. CDR3 length equals 14 residues. Germline V gene data show CDR1 as SGHRS and CDR2 as YFSETQ. J gave up 4 bases and V 2 bases, and 4 bases lay outside the gene matches. CDR3 bases: TGCGCCAGCAGCTTAAAACAGGGGGTAGAGACCCAGTACTTC. It specifies CASSLKQGVETQYF. Drawing the rest from reference TRBV5-1 and TRBJ2-5, the complete variable domain is KAGVTQTPRYLIKTRGQQVTLSCSPISGHRSVSWYQQTPGQGLQFLFEYFSETQRNKGNFPGRFSGRQFSNSRSEMNVSTLELGDSALYLCASSLKQGVETQYFGPGTRLLVL.

This clonotype was seen repeatedly, ten times or more. The V call is TRBV7-2, the J call TRBJ2-7, with no clear D. Germline lookup yields CDR1 SGHTA and CDR2 FQGNSA. Trimming took 1 base from V and 1 from J, leaving 5 bases between them. This CDR3 has 13 residues. This CDR3 reads CASSLEVSYEQYF. The CDR3 DNA sequence: TGTGCCAGCAGCTTAGAGGTTTCCTACGAGCAGTACTTC.

This clonotype was detected many times. V is TRBV4-3 and J is TRBJ1-2; no definite D call. The V end lost 4 bases, the J end lost 4 bases, and 16 bases lay between the germline ends. This CDR3 spans 15 amino acids. Germline V gene data show CDR1 as LGHNA and CDR2 as YSLEER. This chain's CDR3 is CASSLSTGILYGYTF. In DNA form, the CDR3 reads TGCGCCAGCAGCCTAAGTACGGGAATTCTCTATGGCTACACCTTC.

This chain links TRBV10-3 with TRBJ2-1; D ambiguous. This CDR3 has 14 amino acids. The V and J ends lost 3 bases and 4 bases respectively, with 10 bases between them. Germline V gene sequence: CDR1 ENHRY, CDR2 SYGVKD. Here the CDR3 reads CAISDRLEYNEQFF. The CDR3 DNA follows: TGTGCCATCAGTGATAGGTTGGAGTACAATGAGCAGTTCTTC.

This clonotype has a count of ten or more. This rearrangement joins TRBV4-1 to TRBJ1-4, with D unresolved. There are 15 residues in the CDR3. Germline lookup yields CDR1 MGHRA and CDR2 YSYEKL. The V gene lost 1 base and the J gene lost 5 bases, with 11 bases spanning the gap. The CDR3 DNA reads as TGCGCCAGCAGCCAAGGATCAAGTGAGAATGAAAAACTGTTTTTT. Translation: CASSQGSSENEKLFF.

This clonotype showed up many times. The chain combines TRBV7-2 with TRBJ2-7; 7 bases match TRBD1. V shed 1 base and J 5 bases; nucleotides not matched to a gene: 2. The CDR3 contains 13 residues. The germline V gene encodes CDR1 SGHTA and CDR2 FQGNSA. Here the CDR3 DNA reads TGTGCCAGCAGCTTAGGACAGGGTCACGAGCAGTACGTC. Protein product: CASSLGQGHEQYV.